These T cell receptor beta chains were read from a single sample in a study of cytomegalovirus exposure and HLA in healthy donors. Libraries were prepared by immunoSEQ multiplex PCR; TCRdb keeps only in-frame clonotypes and omits some of them. The repertoire holds more than 250,000 clones, with approximately 86% as singletons. Sequences were obtained from PBMCs. The receptors shown here come from a woman aged 25 to 39 in good health and CMV-seropositive. CDR3s include the opening cysteine and the closing phenylalanine or tryptophan. D genes are given only for firm matches. Clone size is stated in some rows and not others, as once, few, many or a class when expanded.

d_call: .
v_call: TRBV28
j_call: TRBJ2-3
clone_size: .
cdr3_nt: TGTGCCAGCAGTCTTTTCACTAGAATGGATACGCAGTATTTT
cdr3_aa: CASSLFTRMDTQYF

d_call: TRBD1
v_call: TRBV18
j_call: TRBJ2-1
clone_size: .
cdr3_nt: TGTGCCAGCTCCTCGGGACAGGGATTCGTTGAGCAGTTCTTC
cdr3_aa: CASSSGQGFVEQFF

d_call: .
v_call: TRBV27
j_call: TRBJ1-2
clone_size: .
cdr3_nt: TGTGCCAGGCCGGTGAGCAGCGTTAGTTTCTATGGCTACACCTTC
cdr3_aa: CARPVSSVSFYGYTF

d_call: .
v_call: TRBV7-2
j_call: TRBJ1-4
clone_size: .
cdr3_nt: TGTGCCAGCAGCTTAGAGCCTCTCGGAAAACTGTTTTTT
cdr3_aa: CASSLEPLGKLFF

d_call: .
v_call: TRBV5-6
j_call: TRBJ2-7
clone_size: .
cdr3_nt: TGTGCCAGCAGCTTGGGTTGGGTTCGGACCTACGAGCAGTACTTC
cdr3_aa: CASSLGWVRTYEQYF

d_call: .
v_call: TRBV9
j_call: TRBJ2-1
clone_size: .
cdr3_nt: TGTGCCAGCAGCGTATCGGGGGGCGATGAGCAGTTCTTC
cdr3_aa: CASSVSGGDEQFF

d_call: TRBD2
v_call: TRBV5-4
j_call: TRBJ2-7
clone_size: .
cdr3_nt: TGTGCCAGCAGCTCTAGCGGGAGAGCGTCCTACGAGCAGTACTTC
cdr3_aa: CASSSSGRASYEQYF

d_call: .
v_call: TRBV4-2
j_call: TRBJ2-1
clone_size: .
cdr3_nt: TGTGCCAGCAGCCAAGTTCTGGACTCAGGCAACGATGAGCAGTTCTTC
cdr3_aa: CASSQVLDSGNDEQFF

d_call: .
v_call: TRBV11-2
j_call: TRBJ2-3
clone_size: .
cdr3_nt: TGTGCCAGCAGTTCTAGCACAGATACGCAGTATTTT
cdr3_aa: CASSSSTDTQYF

d_call: .
v_call: TRBV29-1
j_call: TRBJ2-7
clone_size: .
cdr3_nt: TGCAGCGTTGTGGGGACTCCCCGGAGCGAGCAGTACTTC
cdr3_aa: CSVVGTPRSEQYF

d_call: .
v_call: TRBV11-2
j_call: TRBJ2-2
clone_size: few
cdr3_nt: TGTGCCAGCATCCAAGGAAACACCGGGGAGCTGTTTTTT
cdr3_aa: CASIQGNTGELFF

d_call: .
v_call: TRBV6-5
j_call: TRBJ2-7
clone_size: .
cdr3_nt: TGTGCCAGCAGTTATGGGGGAACCGAGCAGTACTTC
cdr3_aa: CASSYGGTEQYF

d_call: TRBD1
v_call: TRBV7-2
j_call: TRBJ2-7
clone_size: once
cdr3_nt: TGTGCCAGCAGCTTAACCCCGGGACAGGGAGGAAAGTACTTC
cdr3_aa: CASSLTPGQGGKYF

d_call: .
v_call: TRBV7-2
j_call: TRBJ2-3
clone_size: .
cdr3_nt: TGTGCCAGCAGCCCGAGAGCGGCAAGGCGCACAGATACGCAGTATTTT
cdr3_aa: CASSPRAARRTDTQYF

d_call: .
v_call: TRBV5-1
j_call: TRBJ2-1
clone_size: .
cdr3_nt: TGCGCCAGCAGCTTGTACCTGGGCCAAGCTAAAAATGAGCAGTTCTTC
cdr3_aa: CASSLYLGQAKNEQFF

d_call: .
v_call: TRBV28
j_call: TRBJ1-2
clone_size: .
cdr3_nt: TGTGCCTCCCAGGCGACGAGTGGAGCGAACTATGGCTACACCTTC
cdr3_aa: CASQATSGANYGYTF

d_call: TRBD1
v_call: TRBV2
j_call: TRBJ2-7
clone_size: .
cdr3_nt: TGTGCCAGCTGCCGGGACAGGGGAGGGCTAACCTACGAGCAGTACTTC
cdr3_aa: CASCRDRGGLTYEQYF

d_call: .
v_call: TRBV7-6
j_call: TRBJ1-1
clone_size: .
cdr3_nt: TGTGCCAGCAGCTTAGAACAGGGTAGTATGACTGAAGCTTTCTTT
cdr3_aa: CASSLEQGSMTEAFF

d_call: TRBD2
v_call: TRBV4-3
j_call: TRBJ2-1
clone_size: few
cdr3_nt: TGCGCCAGCAGTCAAAGCGGGAGGTTAAATGAGCAGTTCTTC
cdr3_aa: CASSQSGRLNEQFF

d_call: .
v_call: TRBV27
j_call: TRBJ1-5
clone_size: few
cdr3_nt: TGTGCCAGCAGTAAAAGGGGCGCTAATCAGCCCCAGCATTTT
cdr3_aa: CASSKRGANQPQHF

d_call: .
v_call: TRBV18
j_call: TRBJ2-3
clone_size: .
cdr3_nt: TGTGCCAGCTCAAGTGCCAGGTCCACAGATACGCAGTATTTT
cdr3_aa: CASSSARSTDTQYF

d_call: .
v_call: TRBV28
j_call: TRBJ2-1
clone_size: .
cdr3_nt: TGTGCCAGCAGTGTTTCTAAGACGGGAGTTATCCATGAGCAGTTCTTC
cdr3_aa: CASSVSKTGVIHEQFF

d_call: TRBD2
v_call: TRBV9
j_call: TRBJ2-3
clone_size: .
cdr3_nt: TGTGCCAGCAGCGTAGTTGCTAGCGGGGGTTTCACAGATACGCAGTATTTT
cdr3_aa: CASSVVASGGFTDTQYF

d_call: .
v_call: TRBV9
j_call: TRBJ2-7
clone_size: .
cdr3_nt: TGTGCCAGCAGCCCCCGTGGTGGCAAGTACGAGCAGTACTTC
cdr3_aa: CASSPRGGKYEQYF

d_call: TRBD2
v_call: TRBV5-1
j_call: TRBJ2-5
clone_size: once
cdr3_nt: TGCGCCAGCAGCCAACCCTCGACTAGCGGACCGCCCCAAGAGACCCAGTACTTC
cdr3_aa: CASSQPSTSGPPQETQYF

d_call: .
v_call: TRBV6-1
j_call: TRBJ2-3
clone_size: .
cdr3_nt: TGTGCCAGCAGTGAAGTGGGAGATACGCAGTATTTT
cdr3_aa: CASSEVGDTQYF

d_call: .
v_call: TRBV29-1
j_call: TRBJ1-1
clone_size: .
cdr3_nt: TGCAGCGTTGCTCCGGGCCCTGAAGCTTTCTTT
cdr3_aa: CSVAPGPEAFF

d_call: .
v_call: TRBV7-2
j_call: TRBJ2-3
clone_size: once
cdr3_nt: TGTGCCAGCAGCTTAGCGACTAGCACAGATACGCAGTATTTT
cdr3_aa: CASSLATSTDTQYF

d_call: .
v_call: TRBV4-3
j_call: TRBJ2-7
clone_size: .
cdr3_nt: TGCGCCAGCAGCCAAGATCTGCGGGCGGACTACGAGCAGTACTTC
cdr3_aa: CASSQDLRADYEQYF

d_call: TRBD1
v_call: TRBV13
j_call: TRBJ1-4
clone_size: .
cdr3_nt: TGTGCCAGCAGCCCCCACAGGGGGCCGGATGAAAAACTGTTTTTT
cdr3_aa: CASSPHRGPDEKLFF

d_call: .
v_call: TRBV29-1
j_call: TRBJ2-7
clone_size: .
cdr3_nt: TGCAGCGTCGCTCGGGGAGAAAGGGGAGAGCAGTACTTC
cdr3_aa: CSVARGERGEQYF

d_call: .
v_call: TRBV6-1
j_call: TRBJ1-1
clone_size: once
cdr3_nt: TGTGCCAGCAGTTGGGGCGGGTCTGAGGCTTTCTTT
cdr3_aa: CASSWGGSEAFF

d_call: TRBD2
v_call: TRBV5-1
j_call: TRBJ2-7
clone_size: .
cdr3_nt: TGCGCCAGCAGCTCCCTAGCGGAAACCTACGAGCAGTACTTC
cdr3_aa: CASSSLAETYEQYF

d_call: TRBD2
v_call: TRBV28
j_call: TRBJ2-7
clone_size: .
cdr3_nt: TGTGCCAGCAGCCTAGCGGCAGGGTCCTACGAGCAGTACTTC
cdr3_aa: CASSLAAGSYEQYF

d_call: .
v_call: TRBV6-6
j_call: TRBJ1-4
clone_size: .
cdr3_nt: TGTGCCAGCAGTTACGGGGATAGGGCTAATGAAAAACTGTTTTTT
cdr3_aa: CASSYGDRANEKLFF

d_call: .
v_call: TRBV5-3
j_call: TRBJ1-1
clone_size: .
cdr3_nt: TGTGCCAGAAGCTTTATTGCGGTCCTGAGTACTGAAGCTTTCTTT
cdr3_aa: CARSFIAVLSTEAFF

d_call: TRBD1
v_call: TRBV28
j_call: TRBJ2-7
clone_size: .
cdr3_nt: TGTGCCAGCACCACCGGGACAGCCTATTTCGAGCAGTACTTC
cdr3_aa: CASTTGTAYFEQYF

d_call: .
v_call: TRBV6-6
j_call: TRBJ1-2
clone_size: .
cdr3_nt: TGTGCCAGCACCAGTCCGGGCAGTTATGGCTACACCTTC
cdr3_aa: CASTSPGSYGYTF

d_call: .
v_call: TRBV7-9
j_call: TRBJ1-2
clone_size: .
cdr3_nt: TGTGCCAGCAGCCAACCACAGGCGACCTATGGCTACACCTTC
cdr3_aa: CASSQPQATYGYTF

d_call: .
v_call: TRBV27
j_call: TRBJ1-3
clone_size: .
cdr3_nt: TGTGCCACTGATACGGGGGGATATGCTGGAAACACCATATATTTT
cdr3_aa: CATDTGGYAGNTIYF

d_call: .
v_call: TRBV5-1
j_call: TRBJ2-3
clone_size: .
cdr3_nt: TGCGCCAGCAGCTTGTCCAGCGTCACAGATACGCAGTATTTT
cdr3_aa: CASSLSSVTDTQYF

d_call: .
v_call: TRBV4-3
j_call: TRBJ2-2
clone_size: once
cdr3_nt: TGCGCCAGCAGCCAAGGCGGGTACACCGGGGAGCTGTTTTTT
cdr3_aa: CASSQGGYTGELFF

d_call: .
v_call: TRBV7-6
j_call: TRBJ1-1
clone_size: .
cdr3_nt: TGTGCCAGCAGCGATTCCGCAGGGGTTATCACTGAAGCTTTCTTT
cdr3_aa: CASSDSAGVITEAFF

d_call: .
v_call: TRBV9
j_call: TRBJ2-2
clone_size: .
cdr3_nt: TGTGCCAGCAGCCCGACCGGACAGAACACCGGGGAGCTGTTTTTT
cdr3_aa: CASSPTGQNTGELFF

d_call: TRBD1
v_call: TRBV27
j_call: TRBJ2-3
clone_size: .
cdr3_nt: TGTGCCAGCAGTCCTCGGGACAGGGGCACAGATACGCAGTATTTT
cdr3_aa: CASSPRDRGTDTQYF

d_call: .
v_call: TRBV4-2
j_call: TRBJ2-1
clone_size: .
cdr3_nt: TGTGCCAGCAGCCAAGACAGGGATTCCTACAATGAGCAGTTCTTC
cdr3_aa: CASSQDRDSYNEQFF

d_call: .
v_call: TRBV29-1
j_call: TRBJ1-2
clone_size: .
cdr3_nt: TGCAGCGTTGAAGATTTGGGGAACAGGGTCTATGGCTACACCTTC
cdr3_aa: CSVEDLGNRVYGYTF

d_call: .
v_call: TRBV6-1
j_call: TRBJ1-1
clone_size: .
cdr3_nt: TGTGCCAGCACCACCCAAGCTCGGTTGAACACTGAAGCTTTCTTT
cdr3_aa: CASTTQARLNTEAFF

d_call: TRBD1
v_call: TRBV15
j_call: TRBJ2-7
clone_size: .
cdr3_nt: TGTGCCACCAGCAGAGATCGCGGGACAGGGTCTGGAGAGCAGTACTTC
cdr3_aa: CATSRDRGTGSGEQYF

d_call: TRBD2
v_call: TRBV7-9
j_call: TRBJ2-1
clone_size: .
cdr3_nt: TGTGCCAGCAGCCGCGGACTAGCGGGGGGACTAGCCTACAATGAGCAGTTCTTC
cdr3_aa: CASSRGLAGGLAYNEQFF

d_call: .
v_call: TRBV27
j_call: TRBJ1-3
clone_size: once
cdr3_nt: TGTGCCAGCAGTCCCCAATACAGGGCCGGAAACACCATATATTTT
cdr3_aa: CASSPQYRAGNTIYF

d_call: TRBD2
v_call: TRBV2
j_call: TRBJ2-1
clone_size: .
cdr3_nt: TGTGCCAGCACACGGCTAGCGGGAGGCTCCTACAATGAGCAGTTCTTC
cdr3_aa: CASTRLAGGSYNEQFF

d_call: TRBD2
v_call: TRBV19
j_call: TRBJ2-2
clone_size: .
cdr3_nt: TGTGCCAGTATACAAAGCGGGGGCACCGGGGAGCTGTTTTTT
cdr3_aa: CASIQSGGTGELFF